This paragraph covers one TCR beta chain sequence. Its antigen is not known. The CDR3 totals 11 residues. The germline V and J ends were trimmed by 1 base and 9 bases, with 3 bases remaining between them. The V gene's germline CDR1 is SGHVS and CDR2 FQNEAQ. This record belongs to a study of OX40 agonist ivuxolimab in advanced cancers. Findings of the study overall: Also present in some nonresponders was a low level of normalized T-cell clonal expansion. Expanded clones belonging to CD8+ T cells outnumbered, on average, those of CD4+.

Repertoires were generated with immunoSEQ multiplex PCR, while TCRdb's copy carries only in-frame clones and drops some. Seen here are about 77,000 clones, over 75% observed once, and the top ten hold 4% to 6%. The J gene is TRBJ2-2, the V gene TRBV7-8, with D hard to call. This material consisted of CD4+ or CD8+ T cells sorted from blood, taken in a trial of the OX40 agonist ivuxolimab. The receptor was derived from an adult with an advanced solid tumor such as melanoma, head and neck, liver or kidney cancer. The CDR3 bases are TGTGCCAGCAGCTTAGGGAGGGAGCTGTTTTTT. Translated: CASSLGRELFF.